The present entry profiles one T cell receptor (beta chain) with its context. Its matching antigen is unknown. Germline V gene data show CDR1 as MDHEN and CDR2 as SYDVKM. The CDR3 has 15 amino acids. Trimming cost V 7 bases and J 0 bases; bases outside gene matches: 5. The data belong to a study of CD8+ T cells in alopecia areata. Across the study: Severity in treated patients was scored by percentage of scalp area affected. Findings and caveats of the study: TCR sharing was clearer in mice than between patients, perhaps partly owing to patient HLA diversity.

Extracted from the samples, RNA was reverse transcribed into cDNA to serve as the sequencing template. Profiled with immunoSEQ multiplex PCR; TCRdb holds only in-frame clones, not every one. Of under 250,000 clones listed, more than 60% are singletons. Regarding treatment: oral pan-JAK inhibitor, 5-10 mg twice daily. The specimen comprised CD4+ T cells sorted from blood, sampled around week 46, from a patient treated with tofacitinib. The receptor comes from a human donor with alopecia areata. The chain has TRBV28 and TRBJ2-4; 8 bases match TRBD2. CDR3 coding DNA: TGTGCCAGCAACGATAGCGGGATAGCCAAAAACATTCAGTACTTC. Its protein is CASNDSGIAKNIQYF.